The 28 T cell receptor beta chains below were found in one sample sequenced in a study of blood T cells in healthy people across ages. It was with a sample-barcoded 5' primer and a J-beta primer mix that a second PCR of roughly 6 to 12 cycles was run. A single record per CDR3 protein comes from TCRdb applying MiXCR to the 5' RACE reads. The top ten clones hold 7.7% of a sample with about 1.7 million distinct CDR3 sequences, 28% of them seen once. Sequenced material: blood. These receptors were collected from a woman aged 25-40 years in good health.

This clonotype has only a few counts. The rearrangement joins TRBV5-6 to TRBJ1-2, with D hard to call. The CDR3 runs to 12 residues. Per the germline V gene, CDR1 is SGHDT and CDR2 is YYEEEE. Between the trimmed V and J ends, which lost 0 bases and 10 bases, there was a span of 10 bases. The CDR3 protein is CASSLDTADYTF. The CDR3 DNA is TGTGCCAGCAGCTTGGATACGGCTGACTACACCTTC. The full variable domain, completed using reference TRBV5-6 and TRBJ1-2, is DAGVTQSPTHLIKTRGQQVTLRCSPKSGHDTVSWYQQALGQGPQFIFQYYEEEERQRGNFPDRFSGHQFPNYSSELNVNALLLGDSALYLCASSLDTADYTFGSGTRLTVV.

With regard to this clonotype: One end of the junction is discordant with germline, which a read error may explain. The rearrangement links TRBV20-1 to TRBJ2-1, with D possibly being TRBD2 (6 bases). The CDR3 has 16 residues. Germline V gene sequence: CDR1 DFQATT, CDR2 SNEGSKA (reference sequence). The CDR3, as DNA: TGCAGTGCTCCGGACCGGGGCGGGACGGGACTCAATGAGCGGTTCTTC. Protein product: CSAPDRGGTGLNERFF.

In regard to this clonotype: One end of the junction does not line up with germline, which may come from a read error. The DNA of the CDR3 is TGCGCCAGCAGCTCGGGGTCATTCTACGAGCGGTACTTC. Translated: CASSSGSFYERYF. The V call is TRBV5-1, the J call TRBJ2-7; D possibly corresponds to TRBD2 (5 bases). The CDR3 covers 13 residues. From germline, CDR1 is SGHRS and CDR2 YFSETQ.

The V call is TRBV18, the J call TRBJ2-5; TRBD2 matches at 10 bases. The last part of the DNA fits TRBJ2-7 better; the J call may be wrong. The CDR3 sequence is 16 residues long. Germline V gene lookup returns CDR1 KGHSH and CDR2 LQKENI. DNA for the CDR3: TGTGCCAGCTCAGGGCTAGCGGGAGTGGGACCATACGAGCAGTACTTC. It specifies CASSGLAGVGPYEQYF.

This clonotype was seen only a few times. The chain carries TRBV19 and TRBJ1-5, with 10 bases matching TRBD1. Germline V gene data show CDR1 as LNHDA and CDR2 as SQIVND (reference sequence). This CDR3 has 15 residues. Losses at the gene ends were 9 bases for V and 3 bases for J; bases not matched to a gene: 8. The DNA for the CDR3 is TGTGCCAGCGCCGGGGGACAGGGGCACAATCAGCCCCAGCATTTT. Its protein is CASAGGQGHNQPQHF. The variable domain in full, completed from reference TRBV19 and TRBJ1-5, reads DGGITQSPKYLFRKEGQNVTLSCEQNLNHDAMYWYRQDPGQGLRLIYYSQIVNDFQKGDIAEGYSVSREKKESFPLTVTSAQKNPTAFYLCASAGGQGHNQPQHFGDGTRLSIL.

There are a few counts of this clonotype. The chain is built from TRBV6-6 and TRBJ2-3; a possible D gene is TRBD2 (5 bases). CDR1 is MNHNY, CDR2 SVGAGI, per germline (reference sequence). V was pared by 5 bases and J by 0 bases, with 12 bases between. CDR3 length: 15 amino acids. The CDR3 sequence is CASSTRDSSTDTQYF. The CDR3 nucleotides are TGTGCCAGCAGTACCCGGGATAGTAGCACAGATACGCAGTATTTT.

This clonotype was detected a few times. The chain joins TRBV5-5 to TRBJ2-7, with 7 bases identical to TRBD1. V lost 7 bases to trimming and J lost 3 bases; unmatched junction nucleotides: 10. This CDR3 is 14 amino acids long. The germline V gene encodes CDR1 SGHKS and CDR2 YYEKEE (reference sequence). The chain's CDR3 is CASQSTGNNYEQYF. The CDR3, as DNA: TGTGCCAGCCAATCGACAGGGAATAACTACGAGCAGTACTTC.

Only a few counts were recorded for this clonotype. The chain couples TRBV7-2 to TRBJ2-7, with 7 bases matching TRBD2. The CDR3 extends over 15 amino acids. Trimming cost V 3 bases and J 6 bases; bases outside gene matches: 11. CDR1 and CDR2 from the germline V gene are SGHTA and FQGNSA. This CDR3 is CASSFFRGSPGEQYF. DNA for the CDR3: TGTGCCAGCAGCTTCTTTCGCGGGAGTCCAGGCGAGCAGTACTTC.

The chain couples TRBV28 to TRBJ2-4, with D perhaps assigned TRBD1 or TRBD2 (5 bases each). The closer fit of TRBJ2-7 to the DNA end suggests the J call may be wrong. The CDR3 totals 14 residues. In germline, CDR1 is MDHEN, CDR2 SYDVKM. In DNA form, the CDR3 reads TGTGCCATCCCCCCCAACAAGGGGAGCTACGAGCAGTACTTC. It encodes CAIPPNKGSYEQYF.

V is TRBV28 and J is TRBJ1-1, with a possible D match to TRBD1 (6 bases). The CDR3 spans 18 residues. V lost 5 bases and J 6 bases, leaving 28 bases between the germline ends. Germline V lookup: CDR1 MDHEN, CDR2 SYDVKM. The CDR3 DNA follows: TGTGCCAGCAGTCCGACGGGGAGGGGGACTGTGGAGAAGGCTGAAGCTTTCTTT. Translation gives CASSPTGRGTVEKAEAFF.

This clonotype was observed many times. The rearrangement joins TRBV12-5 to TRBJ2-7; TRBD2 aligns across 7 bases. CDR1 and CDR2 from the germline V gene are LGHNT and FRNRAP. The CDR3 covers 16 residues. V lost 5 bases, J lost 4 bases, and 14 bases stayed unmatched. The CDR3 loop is CASGPPGAGAAYEQYF. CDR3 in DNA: TGTGCTAGTGGTCCACCCGGGGCGGGAGCCGCATACGAGCAGTACTTC.

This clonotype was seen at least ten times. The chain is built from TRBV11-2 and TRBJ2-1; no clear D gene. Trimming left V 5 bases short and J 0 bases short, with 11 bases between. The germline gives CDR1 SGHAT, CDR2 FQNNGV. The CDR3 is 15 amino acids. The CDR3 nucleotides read TGTGCCAGCAGCGTCAGCCTAAGCTCCTACAATGAGCAGTTCTTC. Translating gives CASSVSLSSYNEQFF.

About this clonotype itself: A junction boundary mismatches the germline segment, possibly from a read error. The CDR3 DNA follows: TGTGCCGGCAGCTTACAAGCGGGAGGCGGCGGAAATGAGCAGTTCTTC. The encoded protein is CAGSLQAGGGGNEQFF. V gene TRBV7-2 combines with J gene TRBJ2-1; the match to TRBD2 covers 9 bases. Germline V gives CDR1 SGHTA, CDR2 FQGNSA. This CDR3 is built from 16 residues.

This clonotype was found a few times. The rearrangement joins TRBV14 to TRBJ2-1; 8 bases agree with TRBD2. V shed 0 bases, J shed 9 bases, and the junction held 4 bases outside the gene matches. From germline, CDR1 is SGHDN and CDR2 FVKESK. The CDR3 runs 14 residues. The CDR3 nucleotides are TGTGCCAGCAGCCAAGAAGCCGCGGGGGGTGAGCAGTTCTTC. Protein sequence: CASSQEAAGGEQFF. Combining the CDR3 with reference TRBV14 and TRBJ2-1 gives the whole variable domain EAGVTQFPSHSVIEKGQTVTLRCDPISGHDNLYWYRRVMGKEIKFLLHFVKESKQDESGMPNNRFLAERTGGTYSTLKVQPAELEDSGVYFCASSQEAAGGEQFFGPGTRLTVL.

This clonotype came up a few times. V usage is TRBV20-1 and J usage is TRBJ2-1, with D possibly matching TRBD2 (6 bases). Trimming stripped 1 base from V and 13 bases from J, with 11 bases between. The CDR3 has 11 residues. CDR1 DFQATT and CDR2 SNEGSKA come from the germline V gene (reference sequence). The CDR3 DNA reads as TGCAGTGCTAGAGGGGAGGCCGTCCAGTTCTTC. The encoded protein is CSARGEAVQFF.

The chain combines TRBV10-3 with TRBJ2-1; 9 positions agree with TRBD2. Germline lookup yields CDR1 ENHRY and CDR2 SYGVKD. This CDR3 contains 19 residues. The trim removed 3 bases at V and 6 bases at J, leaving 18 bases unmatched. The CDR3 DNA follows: TGTGCCATCAGTGAATTGAATCCGTGGAGGCGGGAGGGAATCAATGAGCAGTTCTTC. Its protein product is CAISELNPWRREGINEQFF.

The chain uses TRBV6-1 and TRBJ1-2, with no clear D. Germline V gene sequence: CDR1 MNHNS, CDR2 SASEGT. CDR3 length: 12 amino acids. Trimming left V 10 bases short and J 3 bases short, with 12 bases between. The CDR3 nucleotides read TGTGCCACGATGGGCTTCCACTATGGCTACACCTTC. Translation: CATMGFHYGYTF.

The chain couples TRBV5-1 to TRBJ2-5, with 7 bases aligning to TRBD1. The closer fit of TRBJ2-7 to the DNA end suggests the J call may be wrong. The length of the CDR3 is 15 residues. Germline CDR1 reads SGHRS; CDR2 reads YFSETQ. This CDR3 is CASSLGTGQIYEQYF. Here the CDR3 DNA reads TGCGCCAGCAGCTTGGGGACAGGACAAATATACGAGCAGTACTTC.

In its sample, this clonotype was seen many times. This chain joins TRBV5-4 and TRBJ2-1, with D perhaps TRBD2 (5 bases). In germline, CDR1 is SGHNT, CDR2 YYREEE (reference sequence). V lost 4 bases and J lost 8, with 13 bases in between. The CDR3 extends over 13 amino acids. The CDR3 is CASSPYSGDEQFF. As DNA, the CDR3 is TGTGCCAGCAGCCCGTATTCCGGGGATGAGCAGTTCTTC.

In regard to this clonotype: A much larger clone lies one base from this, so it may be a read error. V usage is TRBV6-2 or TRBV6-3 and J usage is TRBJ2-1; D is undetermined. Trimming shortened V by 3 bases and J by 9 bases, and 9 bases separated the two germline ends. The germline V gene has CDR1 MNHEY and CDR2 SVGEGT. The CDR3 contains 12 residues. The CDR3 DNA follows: TGTGCCAGCAGTTATACTAAGGGTGAGCAGTTCTTC. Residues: CASSYTKGEQFF.

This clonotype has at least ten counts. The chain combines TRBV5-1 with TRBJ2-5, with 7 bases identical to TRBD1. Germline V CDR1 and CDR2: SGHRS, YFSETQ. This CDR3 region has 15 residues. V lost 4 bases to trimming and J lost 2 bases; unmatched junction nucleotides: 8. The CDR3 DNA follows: TGCGCCAGCAGCCCACTTGCAGGGGGACAAGAGACCCAGTACTTC. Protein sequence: CASSPLAGGQETQYF.

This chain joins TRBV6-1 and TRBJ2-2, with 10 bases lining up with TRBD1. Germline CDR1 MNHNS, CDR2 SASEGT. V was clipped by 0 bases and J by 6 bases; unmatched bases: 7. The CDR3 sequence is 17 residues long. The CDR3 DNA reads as TGTGCCAGCAGTGAAGCACCGGGACAGGGGAAGGCCGGGGAGCTGTTTTTT. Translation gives CASSEAPGQGKAGELFF.

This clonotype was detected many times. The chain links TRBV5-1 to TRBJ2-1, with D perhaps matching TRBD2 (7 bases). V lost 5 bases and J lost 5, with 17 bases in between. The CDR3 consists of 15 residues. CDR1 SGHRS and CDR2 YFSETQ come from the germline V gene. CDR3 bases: TGCGCCAGCAGGCCCTCTGCGGGGGCCAACAATGAGCAGTTCTTC. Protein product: CASRPSAGANNEQFF.

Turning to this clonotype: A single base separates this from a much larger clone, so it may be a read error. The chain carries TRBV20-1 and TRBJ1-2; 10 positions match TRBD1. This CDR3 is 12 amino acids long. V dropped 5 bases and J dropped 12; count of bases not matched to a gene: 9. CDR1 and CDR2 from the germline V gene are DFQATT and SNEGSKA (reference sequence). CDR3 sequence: CSASGTGEGHTF. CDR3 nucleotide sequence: TGCAGTGCTTCCGGGACAGGGGAGGGCCACACCTTC.

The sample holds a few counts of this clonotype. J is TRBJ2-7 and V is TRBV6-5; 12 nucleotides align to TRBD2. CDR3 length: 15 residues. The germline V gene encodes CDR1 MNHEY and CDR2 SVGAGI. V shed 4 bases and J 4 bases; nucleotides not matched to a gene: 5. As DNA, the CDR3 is TGTGCCAGCAGTTCCTCGACTAGCGGGGGTTACGAGCAGTACTTC. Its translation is CASSSSTSGGYEQYF.

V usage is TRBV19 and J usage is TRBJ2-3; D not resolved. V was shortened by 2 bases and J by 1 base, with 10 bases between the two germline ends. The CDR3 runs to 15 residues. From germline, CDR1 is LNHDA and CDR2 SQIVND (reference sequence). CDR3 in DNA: TGTGCCAGTAGTATACGCGGCGGTGGCACAGATACGCAGTATTTT. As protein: CASSIRGGGTDTQYF.

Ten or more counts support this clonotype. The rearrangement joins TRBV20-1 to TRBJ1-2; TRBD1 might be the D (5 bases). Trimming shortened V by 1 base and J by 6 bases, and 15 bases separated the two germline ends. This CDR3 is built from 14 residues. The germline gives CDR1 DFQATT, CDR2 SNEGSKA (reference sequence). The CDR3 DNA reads TGCAGTGCTAGAGTCGCCGGGACGAACGATGGCTACACCTTC. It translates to CSARVAGTNDGYTF.

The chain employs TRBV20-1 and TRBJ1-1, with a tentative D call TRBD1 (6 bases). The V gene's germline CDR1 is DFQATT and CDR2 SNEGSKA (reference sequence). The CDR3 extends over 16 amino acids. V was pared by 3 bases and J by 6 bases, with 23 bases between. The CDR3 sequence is CSARGAGGVGWAEAFF. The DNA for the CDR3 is TGCAGTGCTAGGGGGGCCGGGGGGGTTGGATGGGCTGAAGCTTTCTTT.